The 12 T cell receptor beta chains given below trace back to one sample, sequenced in a study of T cell repertoires in cytomegalovirus infection. MiXCR was run by TCRdb on the reads, yielding one entry per CDR3 protein. The sample shows roughly 130,000 distinct CDR3 sequences, 8% to 9% of them seen only once. The material sequenced was PBMCs. Receptor source: a human donor in good health (CMV status not recorded). Some clones in this sample may be carry-over from other donors' samples.

The chain combines TRBV18 with TRBJ2-1; 10 nucleotides line up with TRBD2. Trimming cost V 1 base and J 5 bases; bases outside gene matches: 2. This CDR3 contains 15 residues. CDR1 and CDR2 from the germline V gene are KGHSH and LQKENI. CDR3 DNA: TGTGCCAGCTCACCACAACTAGCGGGAAACAATGAGCAGTTCTTC. It is translated as CASSPQLAGNNEQFF.

This clonotype was counted ten times or more. The V and J genes are TRBV7-2 and TRBJ1-1; perhaps TRBD1 as D (6 bases). V gave up 8 bases and J gave up 0 bases, with 16 bases separating them. The length of the CDR3 is 15 residues. Germline assignment: CDR1 SGHTA and CDR2 FQGNSA. The CDR3 spells CASYRRGGVNTEAFF. CDR3 in DNA: TGTGCCAGCTACCGCCGTGGGGGCGTGAACACTGAAGCTTTCTTT.

This clonotype has a count of ten or more. The J gene is TRBJ2-1, the V gene TRBV18, with D perhaps TRBD2 (6 bases). Trimming cost V 6 bases and J 7 bases, with 22 bases left between them. The CDR3 contains 16 residues. CDR1 is KGHSH, CDR2 LQKENI, per germline. The chain's CDR3 is CASSPTRWGVSNEQFF. In nucleotides, the CDR3 is TGTGCCAGCTCGCCCACCAGGTGGGGGGTTTCGAATGAGCAGTTCTTC.

V usage is TRBV11-2 and J usage is TRBJ1-1; 11 nucleotides agree with TRBD1. Per the germline V gene, CDR1 is SGHAT and CDR2 is FQNNGV. The CDR3 covers 16 residues. With 3 bases clipped from V and 3 bases from J, the junction kept 6 bases outside the gene matches. In DNA form, the CDR3 reads TGTGCCAGCAGCTTCGGACAGGGGGCAGCGGACACTGAAGCTTTCTTT. Protein: CASSFGQGAADTEAFF.

This clonotype was observed at least ten times. The CDR3 here is CASSSSGANVLTF. The CDR3 nucleotides read TGTGCCAGCAGTAGTTCTGGGGCCAACGTCCTGACTTTC. The chain is built from TRBV2 and TRBJ2-6; no clear D. Trimming removed 5 bases at V and 1 base at J, with 3 bases between. This CDR3 has 13 residues. Germline values: CDR1 SNHLY, CDR2 FYNNEI.

In its sample, this clonotype was seen many times. CDR3 amino acids: CASSLDPGLAGGNYNEQFF. The CDR3 coding sequence is TGTGCCAGCAGCTTGGACCCGGGACTAGCGGGGGGGAATTACAATGAGCAGTTCTTC. This chain joins TRBV7-2 and TRBJ2-1; 16 nucleotides align to TRBD2. Trimming removed 3 bases from V and 4 bases from J; junction bases left unmatched: 9. The CDR3 has 19 residues. The germline gives CDR1 SGHTA, CDR2 FQGNSA.

The sample holds a few counts of this clonotype. This chain links TRBV28 with TRBJ1-3, with 7 nucleotides matching TRBD1. The CDR3 extends over 14 amino acids. Germline CDR1 MDHEN, CDR2 SYDVKM. J lost 4 bases, V lost 10 bases, and 10 bases had no gene match. This chain's CDR3 is CATQPGQLGNTIYF. CDR3 sequence (DNA): TGTGCCACCCAACCGGGACAGCTAGGAAACACCATATATTTT.

This clonotype showed up just a few times. The chain recombines TRBV2 with TRBJ1-6; 9 nucleotides align to TRBD1. Germline-derived CDR1 and CDR2 are SNHLY and FYNNEI. The CDR3 runs to 13 residues. Trimming removed 11 bases from V and 7 bases from J; junction bases left unmatched: 6. The CDR3, as DNA: TGTGCCGGCACCGGGACAGGGAATTCACCCCTCCACTTT. Translating gives CAGTGTGNSPLHF.

In its sample, this clonotype was seen a few times. The rearrangement links TRBV7-3 to TRBJ2-3; D is possibly TRBD1 (5 bases). Germline lookup yields CDR1 SGHTA and CDR2 FQGTGA. This CDR3 contains 14 residues. V lost 6 bases and J lost 1, with 11 bases in between. CDR3 in DNA: TGTGCCAGCAGTCCAGGGATGGGCACAGATACGCAGTATTTT. Protein sequence: CASSPGMGTDTQYF.

J is TRBJ1-1 and V is TRBV6-2 or TRBV6-3, with D uncertain. Germline CDR1 is MNHEY and CDR2 is SVGEGT. The CDR3 is made up of 13 amino acids. Trimming took 6 bases from V and 0 from J, leaving 8 bases between them. The CDR3 sequence is CASRRTMNTEAFF. The CDR3 nucleotides read TGTGCCAGCAGGAGGACCATGAACACTGAAGCTTTCTTT.

This sequence joins TRBV3-1 and TRBJ2-2; D is tentatively TRBD1 or TRBD2 (6 bases each). The germline V gene encodes CDR1 LGHDT and CDR2 YNNKEL (reference sequence). Trimming left V 4 bases short and J 2 bases short, with 11 bases between. The CDR3 contains 15 residues. CDR3 sequence: CASSLQGTNTGELFF. CDR3 nucleotides: TGTGCCAGCAGCCTTCAGGGGACTAACACCGGGGAGCTGTTTTTT.

This clonotype came up a few times. The chain carries TRBV5-1 and TRBJ1-3, with 9 nucleotides matching TRBD1. Trimming at V came to 5 bases and at J to 0 bases, leaving 3 bases not matched to a gene. CDR3 size: 15 residues. Germline-derived CDR1 and CDR2 are SGHRS and YFSETQ. Here the CDR3 DNA reads TGCGCCAGCAGTGCGACAGGGGGCTCTGGAAACACCATATATTTT. This encodes CASSATGGSGNTIYF.